Listed here are 8 T cell receptor beta chains from one sample, sequenced in a study of cytomegalovirus exposure and HLA in healthy donors (dated by TCRdb to 2016 to 2017). The library was prepared using the immunoSEQ multiplex PCR assay. TCRdb took this table from immuneACCESS and kept in-frame rearrangements with V and J called. Such tables lack part of the clones; where checked against another copy, unresolved V genes explain under half of the gap, and the rest is unexplained. This sample comprises about 120,000 clones, 88% of them detected only once. The ten top clones hold approximately 1.5% of the sample. Sequencing was done on a sample of PBMCs. The receptors here all came from a woman between 25 and 40 years old in good health and CMV-seropositive.

This chain joins TRBV5-1 and TRBJ2-1; TRBD1 aligns across 7 bases. The germline V gene has CDR1 SGHRS and CDR2 YFSETQ. This CDR3 spans 17 amino acids. The V gene end was trimmed by 5 bases and the J gene end by 0 bases; junction bases not matched to a gene: 11. CDR3 sequence reads: CASSRPGQKSSYNEQFF. CDR3 bases: TGCGCCAGCAGTCGCCCGGGACAGAAGAGCTCCTACAATGAGCAGTTCTTC.

V usage is TRBV2 and J usage is TRBJ2-1; unclear D gene. Trimming took off 4 bases at V and 4 bases at J, with 8 bases between the two ends. Germline-derived CDR1 and CDR2 are SNHLY and FYNNEI. This CDR3 is built from 13 residues. The chain's CDR3 is CASSVLKYNEQFF. The CDR3 DNA reads as TGTGCCAGCAGTGTACTAAAATACAATGAGCAGTTCTTC.

This clone was observed a single time. V usage is TRBV7-6 and J usage is TRBJ2-3; 8 bases fit TRBD2. CDR3 length equals 14 residues. Trimming at V came to 5 bases and at J to 5 bases, leaving 6 bases not matched to a gene. In germline, CDR1 is SGHVS, CDR2 FNYEAQ. The CDR3 DNA follows: TGTGCCAGCAGCCCCGACCTAGCGGGAGATACGCAGTATTTT. Translated: CASSPDLAGDTQYF.

This sequence joins TRBV9 and TRBJ2-7, with 9 bases that match TRBD1. CDR3 length: 20 residues. Germline CDR1 is SGDLS and CDR2 is YYNGEE. The trim removed 0 bases at V and 3 bases at J, leaving 19 bases unmatched. The CDR3 reads CASSVGSPGQGLRGSYEQYF. The CDR3 DNA reads as TGTGCCAGCAGCGTAGGCTCACCGGGACAGGGTTTAAGGGGGAGCTACGAGCAGTACTTC.

The chain has TRBV18 and TRBJ2-1; a possible D gene is TRBD1 (5 bases). There are 13 residues in the CDR3. Between the trimmed V and J ends, which lost 5 bases and 6 bases, there was a span of 11 bases. Germline V lookup: CDR1 KGHSH, CDR2 LQKENI. The chain's CDR3 is CASSASRVNEQFF. The CDR3 DNA is TGTGCCAGCTCAGCGAGCAGGGTCAATGAGCAGTTCTTC.

The V and J genes are TRBV5-1 and TRBJ1-2; weak D call: TRBD1 (5 bases). CDR1 is SGHRS and CDR2 is YFSETQ in the germline V gene. CDR3 length: 13 residues. Deletions cut 0 bases from V and 6 bases from J, with 9 bases between. CDR3 sequence reads: CASSLEGWDGYTF. The CDR3 nucleotides read TGCGCCAGCAGCTTGGAGGGGTGGGATGGCTACACCTTC.

The V gene is TRBV20-1, the J gene TRBJ2-5; TRBD1 is a possible D gene (5 bases). The CDR3 runs to 11 residues. Germline CDR1 DFQATT, CDR2 SNEGSKA (reference sequence). V lost 5 bases and J 1 base, leaving 5 bases between the germline ends. The CDR3 region has the DNA TGCAGTGCTGACAGCCAAGAGACCCAGTACTTC. Amino acid sequence: CSADSQETQYF.

The chain uses TRBV9 and TRBJ2-1, with 11 positions matching TRBD2. Germline V gives CDR1 SGDLS, CDR2 YYNGEE. The J segment lost 7 bases and the V segment lost 3 bases, leaving 9 bases of the junction unmatched. The CDR3 is 16 amino acids. Written as DNA, the CDR3 is TGTGCCAGCAGCGCCCCGACTAGCGGGATAAGTAATGAGCAGTTCTTC. Translation: CASSAPTSGISNEQFF.